This TCR beta chain emerged from a study of T cell responses to AZD1222 COVID-19 vaccine. Details on this clone: Its cognate antigen is unknown.

Regarding the study as a whole: Reportedly, close to half of spike-specific TCRs are directed against unmutated variant regions.

TCRdb keeps only in-frame clones here, not all; method: immunoSEQ multiplex PCR. The repertoire holds 100,000 to 150,000 clones, with roughly 90% as singletons. Between the trimmed V and J ends, which lost 0 bases and 4 bases, there was a span of 13 bases. Germline V lookup: CDR1 MGHRA, CDR2 YSYEKL. This CDR3 has 15 residues. The source of this sequence is an adult in good health. The chain joins TRBV4-1 to TRBJ2-7, with a tentative D call TRBD1 (6 bases). This specimen consisted of peripheral blood, obtained on day 0 of MenACWY control vaccination. CDR3 DNA sequence: TGCGCCAGCAGCCAAGAAACAGGGATAGTTTACGAGCAGTACTTC. Its translation is CASSQETGIVYEQYF.